This TCR beta chain was recorded in a study of blood T cell repertoires in COVID-19. Study-wide background: Italy, Spain and the United States were the sources of the convalescent and acute COVID-19 samples. Nucleic acid was either cDNA or gDNA, and it came from T cells, B-cell-depleted T cells, or PBMCs.

In its sample, this clone was seen once. In Seattle, patients joined the study during active infection and were tracked longitudinally. As originally analysed: The authors estimated nucleated cell counts from reference gene primer amplification. Sequencing was performed with immunoSEQ multiplex PCR; in TCRdb, only in-frame clones are kept and a portion is missing. For V, J and clone size, that table is used; D and trimming come from the DNA. There are approximately 110,000 clones in the sample; approximately 90% occur only once, and roughly 2.1% lies in the top ten. The germline gives CDR1 MDHEN, CDR2 SYDVKM. The V end was cut by 6 bases, the J end by 5 bases, with 23 bases between. This CDR3 contains 16 residues.

The receptor was derived from a man aged 50 to 59 with COVID-19, enrolled during active disease. Source material: peripheral blood. This rearrangement joins TRBV28 to TRBJ2-7; maybe TRBD1 (6 bases). Here the CDR3 DNA reads TGTGCCAGCAGCAGACCTCAGGGGAATCTGTTCGACGAGCAGTACTTC. Residues: CASSRPQGNLFDEQYF.